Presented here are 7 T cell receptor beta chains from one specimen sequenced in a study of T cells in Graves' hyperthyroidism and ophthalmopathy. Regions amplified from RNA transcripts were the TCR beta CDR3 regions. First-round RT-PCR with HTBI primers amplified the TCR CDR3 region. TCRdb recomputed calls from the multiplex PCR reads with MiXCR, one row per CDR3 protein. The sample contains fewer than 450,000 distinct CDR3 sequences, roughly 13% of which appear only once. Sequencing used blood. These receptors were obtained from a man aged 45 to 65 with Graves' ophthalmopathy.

The CDR3 here is CASSEQGLPFGNEQFF. CDR3 sequence (DNA): TGTGCCAGCAGTGAACAGGGGTTACCCTTCGGCAATGAGCAGTTCTTC. This rearrangement joins TRBV6-4 to TRBJ2-1; the match to TRBD1 covers 7 bases. The V segment lost 3 bases and the J segment 6 bases; nucleotides outside the gene matches: 11. In germline, CDR1 is MRHNA, CDR2 SNTAGT. The CDR3 is made up of 16 amino acids.

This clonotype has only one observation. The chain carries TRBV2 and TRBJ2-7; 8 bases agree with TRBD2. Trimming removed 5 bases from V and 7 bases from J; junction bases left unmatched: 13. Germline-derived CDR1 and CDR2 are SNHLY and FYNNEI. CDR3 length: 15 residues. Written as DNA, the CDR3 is TGTGCCAGCAGTTTAACAGGGACTAGGGAGGATGAGCAGTACTTC. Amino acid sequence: CASSLTGTREDEQYF.

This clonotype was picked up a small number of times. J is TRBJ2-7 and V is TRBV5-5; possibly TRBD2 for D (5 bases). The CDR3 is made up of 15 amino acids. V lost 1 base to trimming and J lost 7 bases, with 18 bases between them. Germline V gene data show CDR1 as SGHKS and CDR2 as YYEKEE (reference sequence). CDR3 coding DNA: TGTGCCAGCAGCTTGTCGAGTGTGGGGAGAGGAGAGCAGTACTTC. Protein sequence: CASSLSSVGRGEQYF.

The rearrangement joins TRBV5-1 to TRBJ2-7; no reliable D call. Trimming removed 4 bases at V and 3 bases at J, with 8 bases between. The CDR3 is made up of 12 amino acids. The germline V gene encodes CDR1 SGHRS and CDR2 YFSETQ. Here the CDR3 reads CASSVPSYEQYF. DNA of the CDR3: TGCGCCAGCAGCGTCCCTAGCTACGAGCAGTACTTC. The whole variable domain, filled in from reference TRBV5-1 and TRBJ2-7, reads KAGVTQTPRYLIKTRGQQVTLSCSPISGHRSVSWYQQTPGQGLQFLFEYFSETQRNKGNFPGRFSGRQFSNSRSEMNVSTLELGDSALYLCASSVPSYEQYFGPGTRLTVT.

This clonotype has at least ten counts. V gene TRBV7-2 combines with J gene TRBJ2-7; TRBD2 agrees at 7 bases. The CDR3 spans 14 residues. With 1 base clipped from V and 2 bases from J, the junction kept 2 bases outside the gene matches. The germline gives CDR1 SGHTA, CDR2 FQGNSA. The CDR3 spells CASSLVTSAYEQYF. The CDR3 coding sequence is TGTGCCAGCAGCTTAGTCACTAGCGCCTACGAGCAGTACTTC.

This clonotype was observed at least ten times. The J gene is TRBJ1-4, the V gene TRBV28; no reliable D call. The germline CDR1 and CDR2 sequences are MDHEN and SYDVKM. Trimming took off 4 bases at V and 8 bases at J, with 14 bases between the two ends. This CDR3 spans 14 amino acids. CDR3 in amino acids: CASSSPDLGEKLFF. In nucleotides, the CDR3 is TGTGCCAGCAGTTCTCCAGATTTGGGGGAAAAACTGTTTTTT. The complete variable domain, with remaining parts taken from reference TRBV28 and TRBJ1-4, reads DVKVTQSSRYLVKRTGEKVFLECVQDMDHENMFWYRQDPGLGLRLIYFSYDVKMKEKGDIPEGYSVSREKKERFSLILESASTNQTSMYLCASSSPDLGEKLFFGSGTQLSVL.

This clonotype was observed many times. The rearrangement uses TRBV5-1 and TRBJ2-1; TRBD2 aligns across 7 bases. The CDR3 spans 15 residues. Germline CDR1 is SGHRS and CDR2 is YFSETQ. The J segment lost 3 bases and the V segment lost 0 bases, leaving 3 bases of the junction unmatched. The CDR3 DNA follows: TGCGCCAGCAGCTTGGCTCTAGCGGACTACAATGAGCAGTTCTTC. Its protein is CASSLALADYNEQFF. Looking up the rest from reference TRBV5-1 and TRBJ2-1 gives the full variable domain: KAGVTQTPRYLIKTRGQQVTLSCSPISGHRSVSWYQQTPGQGLQFLFEYFSETQRNKGNFPGRFSGRQFSNSRSEMNVSTLELGDSALYLCASSLALADYNEQFFGPGTRLTVL.